Each of the 21 T cell receptor beta chains below was sequenced from the same sample in a study of T cell repertoires in cytomegalovirus infection. No antigen has been identified for these receptors. TCRdb used MiXCR to reprocess the reads, holding one entry per CDR3 protein. The table records about 920,000 distinct CDR3 sequences, around 32% of them present only once. The sequences come from cultured CD8+ T cells from PBMCs, collected from culture after CMV antigen stimulation. The receptors were gathered from a human donor in good health (CMV status not recorded). Some clones in this sample may be carry-over from other donors' samples.

CDR3 coding DNA: TGTGCCAGCAGTTTACGCATAGCGGCCCCAGCGCAGTTCTTC. Translated, it gives CASSLRIAAPAQFF. V gene TRBV27 combines with J gene TRBJ2-1; D might be TRBD2 (6 bases). V was clipped by 2 bases and J by 12 bases, with 17 bases between them. Germline CDR1 reads MNHEY; CDR2 reads SMNVEV (reference sequence). The CDR3 is 14 amino acids.

V usage is TRBV28 and J usage is TRBJ1-6; the D is unclear. The germline gives CDR1 MDHEN, CDR2 SYDVKM. CDR3 size: 14 residues. V gave up 9 bases and J gave up 0 bases, with 9 bases separating them. CDR3 sequence: CASTARSYNSPLHF. The CDR3 region has the DNA TGTGCCAGTACAGCCCGCTCCTATAATTCACCCCTCCACTTT.

Turning to this clonotype: The missing conserved phenylalanine or tryptophan at the end of this CDR3 makes a read error likely. This sequence joins TRBV6-1 and TRBJ1-2; weak D call: TRBD1 (5 bases). V gave up 2 bases and J gave up 5 bases, with 12 bases separating them. The CDR3 is 14 residues long. From germline, CDR1 is MNHNS and CDR2 SASEGT. The chain's CDR3 is CASSETGTYYGYTL. The DNA of the CDR3 is TGTGCCAGCAGTGAAACGGGGACTTATTATGGCTACACCCTC.

This clonotype came up many times. This chain uses TRBV7-9 with TRBJ2-5, with D unresolved. V was cut by 0 bases and J by 1 base, with 9 bases left in between. This CDR3 has 15 residues. Germline CDR1 SEHNR, CDR2 FQNEAQ (reference sequence). CDR3 sequence reads: CASSLALWFQETQYF. The CDR3, as DNA: TGTGCCAGCAGCTTAGCTCTATGGTTCCAAGAGACCCAGTACTTC.

The chain links TRBV9 to TRBJ2-3, with D possibly called TRBD1 or TRBD2 (5 bases each). This CDR3 has 16 residues. Germline CDR1 SGDLS, CDR2 YYNGEE. The V and J ends lost 4 bases and 0 bases respectively, with 15 bases between them. CDR3 region: CASSRGTASSTDTQYF. CDR3 sequence (DNA): TGTGCCAGCAGCCGGGGCACAGCCTCTAGCACAGATACGCAGTATTTT.

This clonotype occurred a few times. The chain couples TRBV6-2 or TRBV6-3 to TRBJ2-7; D call uncertain. CDR3 length: 12 amino acids. V lost 2 bases to trimming and J lost 7 bases, with 9 bases between them. From germline, CDR1 is MNHEY and CDR2 SVGEGT. The CDR3 coding sequence is TGTGCCAGCAGTTACGCAGGTGGGGAGCAGTACGTC. Protein product: CASSYAGGEQYV.

A word on this clonotype: This clone may be a read error of a much larger clone one base away. DNA for the CDR3: TGTGCCAGCAGCTTAGTGCTTGGTAGGAGCACAGATACGCAGTATTTT. Its translation is CASSLVLGRSTDTQYF. The chain couples TRBV7-2 to TRBJ2-3, with unresolved D. Germline lookup yields CDR1 SGHTA and CDR2 FQGNSA. With 1 base removed from V and 0 bases from J, the gap between germline ends came to 11 bases. The CDR3 loop spans 16 amino acids.

This clonotype was counted at least ten times. The chain joins TRBV7-6 to TRBJ2-1, with TRBD2 identical over 8 bases. Germline trimming cut 3 bases from V and 5 bases from J; bases unmatched to any gene: 6. This CDR3 spans 15 amino acids. The germline V gene has CDR1 SGHVS and CDR2 FNYEAQ. The CDR3 nucleotides are TGTGCCAGCAGCTTCCTTGCGGGGGGTGACAATGAGCAGTTCTTC. This gives the protein CASSFLAGGDNEQFF.

This clonotype was counted at least ten times. The genes are TRBV7-8 and TRBJ2-7, with TRBD2 as a possible D gene (6 bases). Germline V lookup: CDR1 SGHVS, CDR2 FQNEAQ. The CDR3 runs to 16 residues. Trimming cost V 4 bases and J 5 bases, with 21 bases left between them. CDR3 in amino acids: CASSYGAGDSGNEQYV. The CDR3 DNA reads as TGTGCCAGCAGCTACGGAGCCGGGGATAGCGGAAACGAGCAGTACGTC.

This clonotype was seen more than once but under ten times. The CDR3 nucleotides read TGTGCCACCAGCGGTGGGGGTCAGCCCCAGCATTTT. Its protein product is CATSGGGQPQHF. The V gene is TRBV15, the J gene TRBJ1-5, with D possibly being TRBD1 (5 bases). Germline loops: CDR1 LNHNV, CDR2 YYDKDF (reference sequence). Trimming removed 5 bases at V and 6 bases at J, with 8 bases between. CDR3 length: 12 amino acids.

This clonotype has only a few counts. The rearrangement uses TRBV7-8 and TRBJ1-1; 7 nucleotides agree with TRBD1. The CDR3 is 12 residues long. Trimming removed 7 bases from V and 6 bases from J; junction bases left unmatched: 5. CDR1 SGHVS and CDR2 FQNEAQ come from the germline V gene. The CDR3 DNA follows: TGTGCCAGCACCAACAGGGGCCCTGAAGCTTTCTTT. Translating gives CASTNRGPEAFF.

The chain combines TRBV4-3 with TRBJ2-1; 8 bases are a match to TRBD1. Germline V gene data show CDR1 as LGHNA and CDR2 as YSLEER. This CDR3 region has 16 residues. J gave up 2 bases and V 3 bases, and 6 bases lay outside the gene matches. DNA for the CDR3: TGCGCCAGCAGCCAGCACGACAGGGGAGCCTACAATGAGCAGTTCTTC. This encodes CASSQHDRGAYNEQFF.

The chain employs TRBV4-3 and TRBJ1-1, with D possibly TRBD1 on 6 matching bases. Germline V gene data show CDR1 as LGHNA and CDR2 as YSLEER. The CDR3 is 14 residues long. The germline V and J ends were trimmed by 0 bases and 4 bases, with 9 bases remaining between them. The DNA for the CDR3 is TGCGCCAGCAGCCAAGAAAAGGGGGGCACTGAAGCTTTCTTT. Its protein product is CASSQEKGGTEAFF.

The gene calls are TRBV4-1 and TRBJ1-1; D not resolved. The germline V and J ends were trimmed by 1 base and 0 bases, with 9 bases remaining between them. This CDR3 comprises 15 residues. Per the germline V gene, CDR1 is MGHRA and CDR2 is YSYEKL. The CDR3 protein is CASSQAVAMNTEAFF. CDR3 nucleotide sequence: TGCGCCAGCAGCCAAGCCGTGGCTATGAACACTGAAGCTTTCTTT.

This clonotype has only a few counts. The V call is TRBV2, the J call TRBJ2-5, with no clear D. The CDR3 covers 12 residues. Germline V CDR1 and CDR2: SNHLY, FYNNEI. V lost 3 bases to trimming and J lost 3 bases, with 5 bases between them. The CDR3: CASSDQEETQYF. DNA for the CDR3: TGTGCCAGCAGTGACCAAGAAGAGACCCAGTACTTC.

Of note for this clonotype: One base away lies a much larger clone, so this may be a sequencing read error. The chain combines TRBV7-2 with TRBJ2-7, with D perhaps matching TRBD1 or TRBD2 (6 bases each). V was shortened by 2 bases and J by 7 bases, with 12 bases between the two germline ends. CDR1 and CDR2 (germline): SGHTA, FQGNSA. The CDR3 covers 13 residues. The CDR3 nucleotides are TGTACCAGCAGCTTAAGTCGGGGGCTTGAGCAGTACGTC. Protein sequence: CTSSLSRGLEQYV.

This clonotype was counted a few times. The V and J genes are TRBV4-1 and TRBJ2-1; D is perhaps TRBD2 (7 bases). Germline assignment: CDR1 MGHRA and CDR2 YSYEKL. V lost 6 bases to trimming and J lost 4 bases, with 19 bases between them. This CDR3 spans 16 amino acids. This CDR3 reads CASRPQGKRGYNEQFF. The CDR3 region has the DNA TGCGCCAGCAGACCTCAGGGGAAGCGGGGATACAATGAGCAGTTCTTC.

This sequence joins TRBV5-6 and TRBJ2-3, with TRBD2 as a possible D gene (5 bases). The germline CDR1 and CDR2 sequences are SGHDT and YYEEEE. The CDR3 extends over 15 amino acids. Trimming stripped 4 bases from V and 2 bases from J, with 14 bases between. The CDR3 region has the DNA TGTGCCAGCAGCCACTGGGAGTTCAACACAGATACGCAGTATTTT. This translates into CASSHWEFNTDTQYF.

The rearrangement links TRBV9 to TRBJ2-7; D gene unclear. Germline V lookup: CDR1 SGDLS, CDR2 YYNGEE. Trimming shortened V by 3 bases and J by 2 bases, and 12 bases separated the two germline ends. The CDR3 loop spans 14 amino acids. The CDR3 protein is CASSAGRKPYEQYF. The CDR3 nucleotides are TGTGCCAGCAGCGCCGGAAGAAAGCCCTACGAGCAGTACTTC.

This clonotype was seen a handful of times. The V gene is TRBV6-6, the J gene TRBJ2-2; 9 bases line up with TRBD1. The CDR3 runs to 15 residues. Germline trimming cut 3 bases from V and 5 bases from J; bases unmatched to any gene: 4. CDR1 and CDR2 (germline): MNHNY, SVGAGI (reference sequence). In DNA form, the CDR3 reads TGTGCCAGCAGTTATTCGACAGGGGGGACCGGGGAGCTGTTTTTT. It specifies CASSYSTGGTGELFF.

The chain uses TRBV2 and TRBJ2-1; TRBD1 might be the D (5 bases). Germline assignment: CDR1 SNHLY and CDR2 FYNNEI. The CDR3 contains 13 residues. Here the CDR3 reads CSQTEAPYNEQFF. The CDR3 DNA reads TGTTCCCAGACAGAGGCTCCCTACAATGAGCAGTTCTTC.